This T cell receptor beta chain was sequenced in a study of T cells in Graves' hyperthyroidism and ophthalmopathy. Regarding the study as a whole: Blood also showed most of the thyroid clonotypes that were expanded above 0.001.

The germline CDR1 and CDR2 sequences are DFQATT and SNEGSKA (reference sequence). V shed 3 bases, J shed 5 bases, and the junction held 6 bases outside the gene matches. This CDR3 is built from 13 residues. This clonotype has only a few counts. The target antigen is unknown. The investigators amplified TCR beta CDR3 regions from RNA transcripts. The HTBI primer set was used in a first-round RT-PCR of the TCR CDR3. Each CDR3 protein gets one entry after TCRdb re-called the multiplex PCR reads with MiXCR. The table records approximately 490,000 distinct CDR3 sequences, around a fifth of them present only once. Exclusion of a patient resulted from uncontrolled infection, other autoimmune disease, pregnancy or lactation.

Sequencing was performed on blood. This clonotype was sampled from a woman in her 70s with Graves' ophthalmopathy. The chain carries TRBV20-1 and TRBJ2-5; 7 bases align to TRBD2. CDR3 bases: TGCAGTGCTAGTGGGGGAGGGAGGGAGACCCAGTACTTC. Translated: CSASGGGRETQYF.